This T cell receptor (beta chain) was sequenced in a study of cytomegalovirus exposure and HLA in healthy donors. CDR1 SGHTA and CDR2 FQGNSA come from the germline V gene. Trimming removed 2 bases from V and 1 base from J; junction bases left unmatched: 2. CDR3 size: 16 residues. General study results and limits: Cytomegalovirus association was listed for around 180 TCR beta chains. According to a later analysis, donors in an Asian-associated ancestry cluster reportedly had fewer N-insertions than the roughly 670-donor mean.

Concerning this clone itself: Its antigen is currently unknown.

In the PCR, 60 Vbeta and 13 Jbeta primers were used. Sequencing was performed with immunoSEQ multiplex PCR; in TCRdb, only in-frame clones are kept and a portion is missing. Of 100,000 to 150,000 clones detected, roughly 78% appear once; the ten largest clones hold approximately 10%. The J gene is TRBJ2-2, the V gene TRBV7-2; 9 bases fit TRBD2. Sequencing input: PBMCs. This receptor was identified in a man aged 25 to 40 in good health and CMV-seropositive. As DNA, the CDR3 is TGTGCCAGCAGCTTAAGAGCGGGGGGGAACACCGGGGAGCTGTTTTTT. It yields the protein CASSLRAGGNTGELFF.